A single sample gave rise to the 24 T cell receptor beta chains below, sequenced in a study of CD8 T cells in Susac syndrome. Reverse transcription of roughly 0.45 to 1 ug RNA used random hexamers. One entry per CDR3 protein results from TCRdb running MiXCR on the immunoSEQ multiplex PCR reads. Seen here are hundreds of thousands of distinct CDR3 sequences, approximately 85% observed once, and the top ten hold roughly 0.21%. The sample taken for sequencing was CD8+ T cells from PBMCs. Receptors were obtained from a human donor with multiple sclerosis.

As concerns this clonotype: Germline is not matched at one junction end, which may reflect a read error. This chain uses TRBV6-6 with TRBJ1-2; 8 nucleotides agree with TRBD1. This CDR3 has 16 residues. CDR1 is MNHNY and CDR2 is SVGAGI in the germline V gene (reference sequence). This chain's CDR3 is CAGRKPGQERGYGYTF. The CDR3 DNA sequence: TGTGCCGGCAGGAAACCGGGACAGGAGAGGGGCTATGGCTACACCTTC.

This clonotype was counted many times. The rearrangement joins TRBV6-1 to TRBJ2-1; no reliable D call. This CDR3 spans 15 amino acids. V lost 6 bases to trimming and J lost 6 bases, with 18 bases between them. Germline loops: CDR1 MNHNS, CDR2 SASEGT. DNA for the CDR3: TGTGCCAGCAGCTCCGGGCTAGAAGGTCTCAATGAGCAGTTCTTC. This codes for CASSSGLEGLNEQFF.

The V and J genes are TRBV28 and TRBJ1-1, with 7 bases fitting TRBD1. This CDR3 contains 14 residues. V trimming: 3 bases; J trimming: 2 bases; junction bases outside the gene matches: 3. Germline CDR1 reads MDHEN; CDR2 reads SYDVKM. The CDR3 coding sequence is TGTGCCAGCAGTTTGACAGGGAGAAACACTGAAGCTTTCTTT. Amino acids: CASSLTGRNTEAFF.

The CDR3 coding sequence is TGCAGTGCTAGAGGGACAGGGGGTACCTACGAGCAGTACTTC. Translated: CSARGTGGTYEQYF. The rearrangement links TRBV20-1 to TRBJ2-7, with TRBD1 matching 10 bases. From germline, CDR1 is DFQATT and CDR2 SNEGSKA (reference sequence). V was pared by 1 base and J by 2 bases, with 2 bases of the junction left unmatched. The CDR3 contains 14 residues.

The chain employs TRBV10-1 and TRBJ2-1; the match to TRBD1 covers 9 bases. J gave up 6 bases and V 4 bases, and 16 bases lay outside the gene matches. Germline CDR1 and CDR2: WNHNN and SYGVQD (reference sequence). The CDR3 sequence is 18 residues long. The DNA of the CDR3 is TGCGCCAGCAGTGTAAATGATTTGACAGGGGGATTGGGCAATGAGCAGTTCTTC. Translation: CASSVNDLTGGLGNEQFF.

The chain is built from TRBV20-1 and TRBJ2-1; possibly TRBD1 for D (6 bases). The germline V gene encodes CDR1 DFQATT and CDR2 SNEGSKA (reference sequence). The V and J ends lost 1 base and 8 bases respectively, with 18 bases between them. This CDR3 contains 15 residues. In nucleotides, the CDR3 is TGCAGTGCTAGAGCCTGGGCCACAGGGATCGATGAGCAGTTCTTC. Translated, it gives CSARAWATGIDEQFF.

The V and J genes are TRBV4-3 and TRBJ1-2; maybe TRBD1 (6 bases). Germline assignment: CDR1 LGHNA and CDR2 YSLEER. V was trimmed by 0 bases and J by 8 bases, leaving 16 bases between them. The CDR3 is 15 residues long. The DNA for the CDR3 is TGCGCCAGCAGCCAAGATGGGGCGGGGGCCAACGGCTACACCTTC. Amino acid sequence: CASSQDGAGANGYTF.

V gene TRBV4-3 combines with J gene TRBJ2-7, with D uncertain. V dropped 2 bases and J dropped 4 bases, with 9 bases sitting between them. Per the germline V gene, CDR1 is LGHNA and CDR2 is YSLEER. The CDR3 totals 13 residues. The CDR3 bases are TGCGCCAGCAGCCAATTTAAGGGTTACGAGCAGTACTTC. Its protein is CASSQFKGYEQYF.

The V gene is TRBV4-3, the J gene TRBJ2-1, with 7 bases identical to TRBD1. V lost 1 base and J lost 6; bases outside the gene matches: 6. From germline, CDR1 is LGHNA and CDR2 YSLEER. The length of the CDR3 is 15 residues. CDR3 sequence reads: CASSQAGTVFNEQFF. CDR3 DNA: TGCGCCAGCAGCCAAGCCGGGACAGTCTTCAATGAGCAGTTCTTC.

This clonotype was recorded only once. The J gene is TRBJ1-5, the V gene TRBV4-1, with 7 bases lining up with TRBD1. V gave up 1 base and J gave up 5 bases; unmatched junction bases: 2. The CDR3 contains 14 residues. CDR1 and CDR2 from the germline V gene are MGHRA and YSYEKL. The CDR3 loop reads CASSQGQGDQPQHF. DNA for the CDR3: TGCGCCAGCAGCCAAGGACAGGGAGATCAGCCCCAGCATTTT.

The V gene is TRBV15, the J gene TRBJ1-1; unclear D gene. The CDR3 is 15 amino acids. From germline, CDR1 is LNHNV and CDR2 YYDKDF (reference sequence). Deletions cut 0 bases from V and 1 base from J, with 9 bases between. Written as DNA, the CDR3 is TGTGCCACCAGCAGAGATACGAGAGGGAACACTGAAGCTTTCTTT. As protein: CATSRDTRGNTEAFF.

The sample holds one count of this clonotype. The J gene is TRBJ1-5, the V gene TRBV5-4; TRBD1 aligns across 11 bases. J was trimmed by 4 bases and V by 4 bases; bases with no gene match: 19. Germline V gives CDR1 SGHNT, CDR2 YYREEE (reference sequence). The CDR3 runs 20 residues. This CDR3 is CASSVPGQGGISDLNQPQHF. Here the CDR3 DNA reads TGTGCCAGCAGCGTCCCGGGACAGGGGGGGATAAGTGATTTGAATCAGCCCCAGCATTTT.

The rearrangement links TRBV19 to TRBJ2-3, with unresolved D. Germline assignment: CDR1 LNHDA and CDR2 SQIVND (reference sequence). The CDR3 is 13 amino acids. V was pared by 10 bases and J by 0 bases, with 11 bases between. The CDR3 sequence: CATSRYSTDTQYF. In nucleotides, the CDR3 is TGTGCCACCTCGAGATACAGCACAGATACGCAGTATTTT.

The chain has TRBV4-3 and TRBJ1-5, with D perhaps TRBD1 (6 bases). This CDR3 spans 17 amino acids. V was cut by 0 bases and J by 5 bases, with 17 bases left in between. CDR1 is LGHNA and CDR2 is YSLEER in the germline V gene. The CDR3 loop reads CASSQDAPGASDQPQHF. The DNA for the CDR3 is TGCGCCAGCAGCCAAGACGCCCCAGGGGCAAGCGATCAGCCCCAGCATTTT.

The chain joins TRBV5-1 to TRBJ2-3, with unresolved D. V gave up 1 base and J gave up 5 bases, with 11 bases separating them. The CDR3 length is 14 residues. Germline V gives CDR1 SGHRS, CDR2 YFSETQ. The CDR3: CASSLYGDGDTQYF. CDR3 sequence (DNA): TGCGCCAGCAGCTTGTATGGAGATGGAGATACGCAGTATTTT.

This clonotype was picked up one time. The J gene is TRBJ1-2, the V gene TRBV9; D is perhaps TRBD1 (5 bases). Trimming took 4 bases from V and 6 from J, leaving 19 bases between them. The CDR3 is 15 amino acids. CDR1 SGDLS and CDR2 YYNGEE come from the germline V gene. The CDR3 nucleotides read TGTGCCAGCAGCCCCGGGACTAGGAGTGTGGATGGCTACACCTTC. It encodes CASSPGTRSVDGYTF.

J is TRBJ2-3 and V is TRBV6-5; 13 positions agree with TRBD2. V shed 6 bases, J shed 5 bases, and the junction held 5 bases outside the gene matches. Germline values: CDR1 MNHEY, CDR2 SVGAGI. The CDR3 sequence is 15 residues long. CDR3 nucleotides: TGTGCCAGCAGACCACTAGCGGGAGGGCTAGATACGCAGTATTTT. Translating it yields CASRPLAGGLDTQYF.

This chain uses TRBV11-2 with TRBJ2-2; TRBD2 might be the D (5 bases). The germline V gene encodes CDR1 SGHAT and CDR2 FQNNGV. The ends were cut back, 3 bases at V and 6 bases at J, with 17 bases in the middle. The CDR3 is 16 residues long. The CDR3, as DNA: TGTGCCAGCAGCTTTTTTCTAAGGCGGGTCCCCGGGGAGCTGTTTTTT. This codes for CASSFFLRRVPGELFF.

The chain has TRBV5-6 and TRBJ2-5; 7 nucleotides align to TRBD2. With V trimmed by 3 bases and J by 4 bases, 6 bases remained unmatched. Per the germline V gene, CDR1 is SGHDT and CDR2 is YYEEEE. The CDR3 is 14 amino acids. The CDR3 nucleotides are TGTGCCAGCAGCTCTGCGGGAGTCGGAGAGACCCAGTACTTC. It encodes CASSSAGVGETQYF.

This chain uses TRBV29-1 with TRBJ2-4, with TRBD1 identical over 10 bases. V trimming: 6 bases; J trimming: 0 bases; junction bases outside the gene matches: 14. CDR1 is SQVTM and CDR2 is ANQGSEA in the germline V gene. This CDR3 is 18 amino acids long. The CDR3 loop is CSVVPGQGEVVAKNIQYF. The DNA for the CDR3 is TGCAGCGTGGTACCCGGACAGGGGGAGGTGGTAGCCAAAAACATTCAGTACTTC.

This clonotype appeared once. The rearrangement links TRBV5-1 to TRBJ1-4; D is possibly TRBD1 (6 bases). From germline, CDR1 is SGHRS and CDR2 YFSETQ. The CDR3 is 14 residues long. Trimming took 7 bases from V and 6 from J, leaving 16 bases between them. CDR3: CASAYGGLYEKLFF. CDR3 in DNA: TGCGCCAGCGCCTATGGGGGCCTTTATGAAAAACTGTTTTTT.

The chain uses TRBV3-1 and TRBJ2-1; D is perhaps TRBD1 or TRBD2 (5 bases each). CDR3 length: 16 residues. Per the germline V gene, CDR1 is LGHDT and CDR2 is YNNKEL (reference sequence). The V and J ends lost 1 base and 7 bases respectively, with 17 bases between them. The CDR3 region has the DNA TGTGCCAGCAGCCAAGTCTACGAGAGGTGGGGGAATGAGCAGTTCTTC. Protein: CASSQVYERWGNEQFF.

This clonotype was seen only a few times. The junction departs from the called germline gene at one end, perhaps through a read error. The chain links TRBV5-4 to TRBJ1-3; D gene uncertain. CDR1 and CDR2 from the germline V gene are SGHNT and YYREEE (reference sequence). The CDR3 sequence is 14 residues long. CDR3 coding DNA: TGTGCCAGCAGCTTGGGGCAGCTTGGAAACACCATATACTTT. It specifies CASSLGQLGNTIYF.

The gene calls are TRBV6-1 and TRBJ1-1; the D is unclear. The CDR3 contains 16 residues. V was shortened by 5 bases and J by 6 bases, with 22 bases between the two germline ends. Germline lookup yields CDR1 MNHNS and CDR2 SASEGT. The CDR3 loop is CASSPKGRGLSAEAFF. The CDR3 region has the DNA TGTGCCAGCAGTCCAAAGGGCCGGGGTTTAAGCGCTGAAGCTTTCTTT.